This T cell receptor (beta chain) stems from a study of vaccination and CD4 T cells after COVID-19. Whole-study context: Post-COVID sampling occurred a median approximately 93 days after diagnosis (range 35 to 161).

Germline CDR1 is SGHTA and CDR2 is FQGTGA. V was clipped by 5 bases and J by 5 bases, with 12 bases between them. The CDR3 has 13 residues. The treatment denotes: roughly 10-day PBMC culture with coronavirus spike peptide pools or control peptides (ViraFEST assay). Pre-COVID-19 pandemic sampling (2011-2018) yielded the unexposed donor's CD4+ T cells. When 10 days of culture had elapsed, CD4+ T cells were isolated by negative selection. This clonotype was seen only a few times. Its specificity is unknown. The Oncomine TCR Beta short-read assay sequenced DNA from cultured CD4+ T cells. Genomic DNA was isolated from CD4+ T cells that had been cultured. From the PCR reads, TCRdb called clonotypes with MiXCR, one entry per CDR3 protein. Of some 11,000 distinct CDR3 sequences listed, under 35% were seen once; the top ten hold roughly 19%. Study outcomes and limitations: The study sampled relatively few convalescent patients and omitted early post-infection timepoints.

The sequence was obtained from a human donor in good health. Sample: CD4+ T cells from blood, cultured in vitro. The chain carries TRBV7-3 and TRBJ1-1; D is perhaps TRBD1 (6 bases). The DNA for the CDR3 is TGTGCCAGCAGCCTACAGGGAGATACTGAAGCTTTCTTT. Protein sequence: CASSLQGDTEAFF.